The clone carrying this T cell receptor beta chain was seen repeatedly, ten times or more. The antigen is undetermined. The CDR3 length is 16 residues. The V and J ends lost 5 bases and 0 bases respectively, with 15 bases between them. The germline V gene has CDR1 SGHKS and CDR2 YYEKEE (reference sequence). This entry belongs to a study of T-cell reconstitution after alpha-beta-depleted transplantation in children. Study-level findings and limits: Newly produced T cells mostly provided counts and TCRbeta diversity after one year, as hyperexpanded clones declined. The origin of alpha-beta T cells about two months after transplant was reportedly several hundred expanded graft clones. For some patients, TCRbeta diversity was high at day 60 because of recipient T cells and thymic progenitors that survived.

TCRbeta library preparation incorporated unique molecular identifiers. Each CDR3 protein is one row after TCRdb ran MiXCR on the PCR reads. This sample has 600,000 to 700,000 distinct CDR3 sequences, with approximately 14% found just once. The J gene is TRBJ2-1, the V gene TRBV5-5; D may be TRBD1 (7 bases). The sample consisted of PBMCs, taken before TCRalphabeta/CD19-depleted stem cell transplant. This clonotype originated in a girl aged 2-9 years with congenital amegakaryocytic thrombocytopenia, due to receive a stem cell transplant. CDR3 bases: TGTGCCAGCAGTATCAGGGGGGAAAGCTCCTACAATGAGCAGTTCTTC. This translates into CASSIRGESSYNEQFF.